Listed below are T cell receptor beta chains from one sample, sequenced in a study of blood T cell repertoires in COVID-19. TCRdb keeps only in-frame clones here, not all; method: immunoSEQ multiplex PCR. In the table there are hundreds of thousands of clones, 80% to 90% of which are singletons. The specimen was PBMCs or T cells enriched from blood (not recorded which). The receptors originated from a man aged 25-45 years who had recovered from COVID-19. The CDR3 runs from the conserved cysteine through the conserved F or W. A D gene is named only where the DNA matches it firmly. Only some rows state a clone size, as once, few, many or a class for expanded clones.

D	V	size	J	CDR3	DNA
.	TRBV5-6	.	TRBJ1-4	CASSSGHLGEKLFF	TGTGCCAGCAGCTCGGGACATCTAGGGGAAAAACTGTTTTTT
TRBD2	TRBV5-1	once	TRBJ2-5	CASSFQTSGSFGTQYF	TGCGCCAGCAGCTTTCAGACTAGCGGGAGTTTTGGGACCCAGTACTTC
.	TRBV18	.	TRBJ2-5	CASSPPGLQETQYF	TGTGCCAGCTCACCACCCGGGTTACAAGAGACCCAGTACTTC
TRBD1	TRBV18	.	TRBJ1-6	CASSPPGQNSPLHF	TGTGCCAGCTCCCCACCGGGACAGAATTCACCCCTCCACTTT
.	TRBV7-9	.	TRBJ1-5	CASSLAAGVNQPQHF	TGTGCCAGCAGCTTAGCGGCAGGCGTGAATCAGCCCCAGCATTTT
TRBD2	TRBV10-3	.	TRBJ2-3	CATRRREVGTQYF	TGTGCCACCCGCCGGCGGGAGGTTGGTACGCAGTATTTT
TRBD1	TRBV27	once	TRBJ2-3	CASIGNSGTGETDTQYF	TGTGCCAGCATAGGCAACTCTGGGACAGGGGAAACAGATACGCAGTATTTT
.	TRBV5-1	.	TRBJ2-2	CASLSSTASGANTGELFF	TGCGCCAGCCTATCATCGACAGCTTCAGGCGCGAACACCGGGGAGCTGTTTTTT
.	TRBV28	.	TRBJ1-1	CASILGAEAFF	TGTGCCAGCATTCTCGGTGCCGAAGCTTTCTTT
.	TRBV12-3/TRBV12-4	.	TRBJ1-6	CATRGLEGSPLHF	TGTGCCACCAGGGGACTTGAGGGTTCACCCCTCCACTTT
TRBD1	TRBV28	once	TRBJ2-7	CASRGQGTTYEQYF	TGTGCCAGCCGAGGACAGGGGACCACCTACGAGCAGTACTTC
.	TRBV28	.	TRBJ1-1	CASSLTSGAGVTEAFF	TGTGCCAGCAGTTTAACCTCCGGGGCAGGGGTGACTGAAGCTTTCTTT
TRBD1	TRBV6-5	.	TRBJ2-1	CASSPGQGVNEQFF	TGTGCCAGTTCCCCGGGACAGGGTGTCAATGAGCAGTTCTTC
.	TRBV7-2	.	TRBJ2-3	CASSPGGDTQYF	TGTGCCAGCAGCCCCGGAGGGGATACGCAGTATTTT
.	TRBV12-5	.	TRBJ1-1	CASGLASGAFF	TGTGCTAGTGGTTTAGCTTCGGGTGCTTTCTTT
TRBD1	TRBV28	.	TRBJ2-2	CASSNPGQFTGELFF	TGTGCCAGCAGCAACCCGGGACAGTTCACCGGGGAGCTGTTTTTT
TRBD1	TRBV19	.	TRBJ2-3	CASSKGRDSLF	TGTGCCAGTAGTAAGGGAAGGGACAGCCTTTTT
TRBD1	TRBV30	.	TRBJ2-2	CAWTSGDSHTGELFF	TGTGCCTGGACTTCCGGGGACAGCCACACCGGGGAGCTGTTTTTT
TRBD2	TRBV30	.	TRBJ2-5	CAWNLGTSGEETQYF	TGTGCCTGGAATCTAGGGACTAGCGGAGAAGAGACCCAGTACTTC
.	TRBV6-5	.	TRBJ1-3	CASRIGGSGNTIYF	TGTGCCAGCAGAATAGGGGGCTCTGGAAACACCATATATTTT
TRBD1	TRBV5-1	.	TRBJ1-1	CASSAGTGSGTEAFF	TGCGCCAGCAGCGCAGGGACAGGGTCCGGCACTGAAGCTTTCTTT
TRBD2	TRBV5-4	.	TRBJ2-1	CASSISGIEFF	TGTGCCAGCAGCATTAGCGGGATCGAGTTCTTC
TRBD1	TRBV2	.	TRBJ2-7	CASSLGTGTGIYEQYF	TGTGCCAGCAGCCTTGGAACCGGGACAGGGATCTACGAGCAGTACTTC
.	TRBV5-1	.	TRBJ2-5	CASSPGTGGGVVETQYF	TGCGCCAGCAGCCCGGGGACAGGCGGGGGAGTGGTAGAGACCCAGTACTTC
.	TRBV7-3	once	TRBJ2-5	CASSFAGALGETQYF	TGTGCCAGCAGCTTCGCTGGGGCCTTGGGAGAGACCCAGTACTTC
.	TRBV24-1	few	TRBJ2-1	CATLTRYDEQFF	TGTGCCACCTTGACTAGATACGATGAGCAGTTCTTC
TRBD2	TRBV28	.	TRBJ2-3	CASSLGGRGYTDTQYF	TGTGCCAGCAGTTTAGGCGGGAGGGGTTACACAGATACGCAGTATTTT
.	TRBV7-2	.	TRBJ2-7	CASSLGGGQTYEQYF	TGTGCCAGCAGCCTGGGAGGAGGACAAACCTACGAGCAGTACTTC
TRBD1	TRBV9	.	TRBJ1-1	CASRAGTGVTEAFF	TGTGCCAGCAGAGCCGGGACAGGGGTGACTGAAGCTTTCTTT
.	TRBV7-9	.	TRBJ1-2	CASSGVTVYGYTF	TGTGCCAGCAGCGGCGTGACAGTTTATGGCTACACCTTC
.	TRBV5-5	.	TRBJ2-1	CASSLDSGPYNEQFF	TGTGCCAGCAGCTTAGATAGCGGCCCATACAATGAGCAGTTCTTC
.	TRBV28	.	TRBJ2-7	CASRYPDSSYEQYF	TGTGCCAGCAGGTACCCGGACAGCTCCTACGAGCAGTACTTC
TRBD1	TRBV3-1/TRBV3-2	.	TRBJ2-5	CASSQEGTGKETQYF	TGTGCCAGCAGCCAAGAAGGGACAGGAAAAGAGACCCAGTACTTC
.	TRBV6-5	once	TRBJ1-5	CASSYSKGLPQHF	TGTGCCAGCAGTTACTCGAAGGGGCTGCCCCAGCATTTT
TRBD2	TRBV11-1	few	TRBJ2-1	CASSLATSGINNEQFF	TGTGCCAGCAGCTTAGCGACTAGCGGGATAAACAATGAGCAGTTCTTC
.	TRBV24-1	few	TRBJ1-4	CATSDPIEEKLFF	TGTGCCACCAGTGATCCCATCGAGGAAAAACTGTTTTTT
TRBD2	TRBV6-1	.	TRBJ2-3	CASSEGRTSGDPTDTQYF	TGTGCCAGCAGTGAAGGTCGTACTAGCGGGGACCCCACAGATACGCAGTATTTT
TRBD2	TRBV7-9	.	TRBJ2-1	CASSPSGASYNEQFF	TGTGCCAGCAGCCCGAGCGGGGCCTCCTACAATGAGCAGTTCTTC
.	TRBV5-1	.	TRBJ2-5	CASSSPRITGEEETQYF	TGCGCCAGCAGCTCACCCCGGATTACAGGGGAGGAAGAGACCCAGTACTTC
.	TRBV6-5	once	TRBJ2-7	CASSYSGQSEQYF	TGTGCCAGCAGTTACTCGGGCCAGAGCGAGCAGTACTTC
.	TRBV10-3	.	TRBJ2-3	CAISEPRGTDTQYF	TGTGCCATCAGTGAGCCCCGAGGCACAGATACGCAGTATTTT
.	TRBV28	.	TRBJ2-3	CASSGGQGSWSDTQYF	TGTGCCAGCAGCGGGGGGCAGGGGTCGTGGTCAGATACGCAGTATTTT
.	TRBV7-9	few	TRBJ2-7	CASSPGGYAGQLYEQYF	TGTGCCAGCAGCCCAGGTGGTTATGCGGGGCAACTTTACGAGCAGTACTTC
TRBD2	TRBV5-1	.	TRBJ2-1	CASSPAVGGNEQFF	TGCGCCAGCAGCCCCGCGGTGGGAGGGAATGAGCAGTTCTTC
.	TRBV12-5	.	TRBJ2-7	CASGLVRKVIPFSGPYEQYF	TGTGCTAGTGGTTTGGTACGAAAGGTCATCCCCTTCTCAGGGCCCTACGAGCAGTACTTC